One and the same sample provided the 25 T cell receptor beta chains below, sequenced in a study of post-analysis software for immune sequencing data. Findings and limits, study-wide: A handful of TRBV segments were significantly more frequent in patients than in controls. TRBV5-6, TRBV5-1 and TRBV20-1 were among these segments.

These receptors have no known antigen. Sequencing libraries made from TCR beta cDNA carried unique molecular identifiers. TCRdb reprocessed the PCR reads via MiXCR and lists one record per CDR3 protein. This table holds hundreds of thousands of distinct CDR3 sequences, more than 30% found once. Material for sequencing was blood. Source of these receptors: a girl aged 2-9 years with multiple sclerosis.

This clonotype was observed a few times. This rearrangement joins TRBV14 to TRBJ2-1, with 7 bases that match TRBD2. V lost 4 bases to trimming and J lost 4 bases; unmatched junction nucleotides: 7. This CDR3 contains 15 residues. CDR1 and CDR2 (germline): SGHDN, FVKESK. The CDR3 DNA is TGTGCCAGCAGCCTTACTAGCGTGGGATACAATGAGCAGTTCTTC. The encoded protein is CASSLTSVGYNEQFF. The full variable domain, completed using reference TRBV14 and TRBJ2-1, is EAGVTQFPSHSVIEKGQTVTLRCDPISGHDNLYWYRRVMGKEIKFLLHFVKESKQDESGMPNNRFLAERTGGTYSTLKVQPAELEDSGVYFCASSLTSVGYNEQFFGPGTRLTVL.

V is TRBV7-8 and J is TRBJ1-1; the D gene is possibly TRBD1 (5 bases). This CDR3 has 16 amino acids. V lost 1 base, J lost 2 bases, and 14 bases lay in between. The germline V gene has CDR1 SGHVS and CDR2 FQNEAQ. CDR3 region: CASSLDSRDYNTEAFF. CDR3 nucleotide sequence: TGTGCCAGCAGCTTAGATTCCAGGGATTATAACACTGAAGCTTTCTTT.

The CDR3 nucleotides read TGCGCCAGCAGCTTGGCCGGATTCGGGCCCTACGAGCAGTACTTC. As protein: CASSLAGFGPYEQYF. The chain recombines TRBV5-1 with TRBJ2-7; D is undetermined. The CDR3 is made up of 15 amino acids. Germline values: CDR1 SGHRS, CDR2 YFSETQ. Trimming shortened V by 0 bases and J by 2 bases, and 12 bases separated the two germline ends.

This clonotype came up a few times. This sequence joins TRBV7-9 and TRBJ2-1; D unresolved. The CDR3 extends over 15 amino acids. Between the trimmed V and J ends, which lost 3 bases and 8 bases, there was a span of 17 bases. The V gene's germline CDR1 is SEHNR and CDR2 FQNEAQ (reference sequence). The CDR3 loop is CASSFLLGRSHEQFF. The CDR3 DNA is TGTGCCAGCAGCTTTTTATTGGGAAGGTCCCATGAGCAGTTCTTC.

The chain carries TRBV5-1 and TRBJ2-5, with D unclear. This CDR3 is built from 13 residues. The V end lost 4 bases, the J end lost 5 bases, and 12 bases lay between the germline ends. Germline V gene lookup returns CDR1 SGHRS and CDR2 YFSETQ. CDR3 in amino acids: CASSLVERETQYF. The DNA of the CDR3 is TGCGCCAGCAGCCTCGTAGAGAGGGAGACCCAGTACTTC.

This clonotype was found a few times. The chain is built from TRBV7-9 and TRBJ2-4; D is undetermined. Germline V lookup: CDR1 SEHNR, CDR2 FQNEAQ (reference sequence). The CDR3 contains 15 residues. V dropped 2 bases and J dropped 3 bases, with 11 bases sitting between them. CDR3 coding DNA: TGTGCCAGCAGCTTAAGCAGTCCCGGCAAAAACATTCAGTACTTC. This translates into CASSLSSPGKNIQYF.

This clonotype has a handful of counts. The rearrangement uses TRBV24-1 and TRBJ2-3, with 11 bases identical to TRBD1. Germline CDR1 KGHDR, CDR2 SFDVKD. Trimming at V came to 7 bases and at J to 8 bases, leaving 10 bases not matched to a gene. CDR3 length: 15 amino acids. CDR3 bases: TGTGCCACCAGCGGACAGGGGGCGGCTCCTCGTACGCAGTATTTT. It yields the protein CATSGQGAAPRTQYF.

The chain joins TRBV5-1 to TRBJ1-2; no reliable D call. CDR3 length: 15 residues. The germline V gene has CDR1 SGHRS and CDR2 YFSETQ. V was pared by 0 bases and J by 0 bases, with 9 bases between. The CDR3 here is CASSLAAATNYGYTF. CDR3 nucleotides: TGCGCCAGCAGCTTGGCGGCTGCCACTAACTATGGCTACACCTTC.

The V and J genes are TRBV20-1 and TRBJ2-3; 7 bases fit TRBD2. Germline trimming cut 3 bases from V and 8 bases from J; bases unmatched to any gene: 14. The CDR3 loop spans 15 amino acids. Per germline, CDR1 DFQATT and CDR2 SNEGSKA (reference sequence). CDR3 DNA: TGCAGTGCTAGTTACGTAGCGGGCGTGGAGGGTACGCAGTATTTT. Translation gives CSASYVAGVEGTQYF.

This rearrangement joins TRBV11-2 to TRBJ2-7; no firm D call. CDR3 length: 12 amino acids. CDR1 and CDR2 (germline): SGHAT, FQNNGV. V gave up 5 bases and J gave up 7 bases, with 12 bases separating them. CDR3 sequence: CASSPQIVEQYF. CDR3 DNA sequence: TGTGCCAGCAGCCCTCAGATCGTTGAGCAGTACTTC.

This clonotype was picked up one time. This chain links TRBV7-9 with TRBJ2-5; D tentatively fits TRBD1 or TRBD2 (5 bases each). The end of the DNA is better explained by TRBJ2-7, so the J call may be wrong. Germline values: CDR1 SEHNR, CDR2 FQNEAQ (reference sequence). CDR3 length equals 13 residues. The CDR3 nucleotides read TGTGCCAGCAGCTTCCCACCGGGGCACGAGCAGTACTTC. Encoded protein: CASSFPPGHEQYF.

The rearrangement uses TRBV4-2 and TRBJ1-6; D is unclear. The CDR3 consists of 12 residues. The germline V gene encodes CDR1 LGHNA and CDR2 YNFKEQ. Trimming shortened V by 2 bases and J by 10 bases, and 6 bases separated the two germline ends. The CDR3 here is CASSQPDSPLHF. The DNA for the CDR3 is TGTGCCAGCAGCCAACCGGACTCACCCCTCCACTTT.

The genes are TRBV12-3 or TRBV12-4 and TRBJ1-5; TRBD1 agrees at 9 bases. With V trimmed by 3 bases and J by 5 bases, 11 bases remained unmatched. CDR3 length: 17 residues. The CDR3 is CASSFDPGTGSYQPQHF. Here the CDR3 DNA reads TGTGCCAGCAGTTTTGACCCCGGGACAGGGAGTTATCAGCCCCAGCATTTT.

The rearrangement uses TRBV4-1 and TRBJ2-7; 11 bases match TRBD2. V lost 6 bases, J lost 3 bases, and 13 bases stayed unmatched. Germline loops: CDR1 MGHRA, CDR2 YSYEKL. This CDR3 has 17 residues. Here the CDR3 reads CASSLGKGLAEFYEQYF. CDR3 DNA: TGCGCCAGCAGTCTAGGAAAGGGACTAGCGGAATTCTACGAGCAGTACTTC.

J is TRBJ2-3 and V is TRBV6-4; D might be TRBD1 (5 bases). V lost 2 bases, J lost 4 bases, and 10 bases lay in between. The CDR3 extends over 14 amino acids. Germline CDR1 MRHNA, CDR2 SNTAGT. The CDR3 region has the DNA TGTGCCAGCAGTGACAGGGGCCGGCCAGATACGCAGTATTTT. This translates into CASSDRGRPDTQYF.

This rearrangement joins TRBV29-1 to TRBJ2-7; TRBD1 matches 9 bases. The CDR3 length is 12 residues. The V gene's germline CDR1 is SQVTM and CDR2 ANQGSEA. V dropped 7 bases and J dropped 4; count of bases not matched to a gene: 5. This chain's CDR3 is CSALGQGYEQYF. The CDR3, as DNA: TGCAGCGCACTGGGACAGGGTTACGAGCAGTACTTC.

J is TRBJ2-3 and V is TRBV28; the D call may be TRBD1 or TRBD2 (5 bases each). Germline loops: CDR1 MDHEN, CDR2 SYDVKM. V was pared by 2 bases and J by 0 bases, with 12 bases between. The CDR3 contains 16 residues. The CDR3 bases are TGTGCCAGCAGTTTACTGGGGGATCCTAGCACAGATACGCAGTATTTT. It translates to CASSLLGDPSTDTQYF.

The V and J genes are TRBV10-3 and TRBJ2-5, with D possibly matching TRBD2 (6 bases). CDR1 is ENHRY and CDR2 is SYGVKD in the germline V gene. The CDR3 covers 15 residues. Trimming left V 4 bases short and J 2 bases short, with 14 bases between. The CDR3 nucleotides are TGTGCCATCAGTGCGACCGGGACTCGACAAGAGACCCAGTACTTC. Translating it yields CAISATGTRQETQYF.

This chain links TRBV5-5 with TRBJ2-5; 7 nucleotides line up with TRBD1. Unmatched junction bases numbered 9, after V lost 2 bases and J lost 2 bases. The CDR3 runs 16 residues. Germline lookup yields CDR1 SGHKS and CDR2 YYEKEE (reference sequence). The CDR3 reads CASSFPGQTLQETQYF. CDR3 nucleotides: TGTGCCAGCAGCTTCCCGGGACAGACGCTGCAAGAGACCCAGTACTTC. The full variable domain, with the rest looked up from reference TRBV5-5 and TRBJ2-5, is DAGVTQSPTHLIKTRGQQVTLRCSPISGHKSVSWYQQVLGQGPQFIFQYYEKEERGRGNFPDRFSARQFPNYSSELNVNALLLGDSALYLCASSFPGQTLQETQYFGPGTRLLVL.

V is TRBV24-1 and J is TRBJ2-5; D gene ambiguous. V was pared by 7 bases and J by 4 bases, with 18 bases between. Germline CDR1 and CDR2: KGHDR and SFDVKD. There are 15 residues in the CDR3. The chain's CDR3 is CATSPGLSSPETQYF. CDR3 sequence (DNA): TGTGCCACCAGCCCGGGTCTATCGTCCCCAGAGACCCAGTACTTC.

The V and J genes are TRBV24-1 and TRBJ2-7; tentative D call: TRBD1 (5 bases). Germline V gene lookup returns CDR1 KGHDR and CDR2 SFDVKD. The CDR3 loop spans 13 amino acids. Trimming pared 3 bases from V and 2 bases from J, leaving 7 bases between. This chain's CDR3 is CATSDGAAYEQYF. In DNA, the CDR3 is TGTGCCACCAGTGATGGGGCGGCCTACGAGCAGTACTTC.

The chain joins TRBV5-1 to TRBJ2-3; 8 bases are a match to TRBD2. This CDR3 region has 16 residues. The trim removed 4 bases at V and 6 bases at J, leaving 13 bases unmatched. Germline-derived CDR1 and CDR2 are SGHRS and YFSETQ. Here the CDR3 reads CASSPGAGLVSDTQYF. The CDR3 DNA is TGCGCCAGCAGCCCAGGGGCGGGACTAGTCTCCGATACGCAGTATTTT.

J is TRBJ1-5 and V is TRBV7-8; the D is unclear. CDR3 size: 14 residues. Germline V CDR1 and CDR2: SGHVS, FQNEAQ. V was pared by 1 base and J by 1 base, with 5 bases between. The CDR3 DNA is TGTGCCAGCAGCTTAGAGTCCAGCAATCAGCCCCAGCATTTT. Amino acid sequence: CASSLESSNQPQHF.

This clonotype was observed a handful of times. The chain joins TRBV6-1 to TRBJ1-1, with unresolved D. The germline V gene has CDR1 MNHNS and CDR2 SASEGT. This CDR3 contains 13 residues. Deletions cut 6 bases from V and 1 base from J, with 9 bases between. The CDR3 bases are TGTGCCAGCAGACAGACCACGAACACTGAAGCTTTCTTT. Its translation is CASRQTTNTEAFF.

Only a few counts were recorded for this clonotype. The chain combines TRBV11-2 with TRBJ1-2; no definite D call. CDR1 is SGHAT and CDR2 is FQNNGV in the germline V gene. Trimming took 4 bases from V and 8 from J, leaving 11 bases between them. This CDR3 has 12 residues. CDR3 nucleotide sequence: TGTGCCAGCAGCTCCTGGGGATACGGCTACACCTTC. Translating gives CASSSWGYGYTF.